Listed below are T cell receptor beta chains from one sample, sequenced in a study of identical twins. TCRdb reprocessed the 5' RACE reads with MiXCR, giving one entry per CDR3 protein. The data hold 1.5 million to 2 million distinct CDR3 sequences, with more than 30% observed a single time. Sequencing was performed on cord blood. These receptors were taken from a newborn girl in good health. CDR3s include the opening cysteine and the closing phenylalanine or tryptophan. A D gene is named only where the DNA matches it firmly. Clone size, where shown, is once, few, many, or a class for clones that have expanded.

J: TRBJ2-1; D: .; V: TRBV10-3; size: .; CDR3: CAITSERVYTFNEQFF; DNA: TGTGCCATCACCTCGGAACGCGTTTATACATTCAATGAGCAGTTCTTC
J: TRBJ2-3; D: .; V: TRBV5-5; size: .; CDR3: CASSLPVGQRTDTQYF; DNA: TGTGCCAGCAGCTTGCCGGTAGGCCAACGCACAGATACGCAGTATTTT
J: TRBJ2-1; D: TRBD2; V: TRBV12-3/TRBV12-4; size: .; CDR3: CASSAKREGQIYEQFF; DNA: TGTGCCAGCAGTGCCAAGCGGGAGGGCCAAATTTATGAGCAGTTCTTC
J: TRBJ2-5; D: TRBD2; V: TRBV11-2; size: many; CDR3: CASSQLAGAQETQYF; DNA: TGTGCCAGCAGTCAACTAGCGGGGGCCCAAGAGACCCAGTACTTC
J: TRBJ1-1; D: .; V: TRBV12-5; size: few; CDR3: CASGRQDQAFF; DNA: TGTGCTAGTGGGAGACAGGATCAAGCTTTCTTT
J: TRBJ2-1; D: TRBD2; V: TRBV20-1; size: .; CDR3: CSARDREGLAYEQFF; DNA: TGCAGTGCTAGAGATCGGGAGGGACTAGCCTACGAGCAGTTCTTC
J: TRBJ2-3; D: TRBD1; V: TRBV5-8; size: .; CDR3: CASSLAGGPILYF; DNA: TGTGCCAGCAGCTTGGCAGGGGGTCCAATATTGTATTTT
J: TRBJ1-2; D: TRBD1; V: TRBV20-1; size: few; CDR3: CSAREGQGANYGYTF; DNA: TGCAGTGCTAGAGAGGGACAGGGGGCGAACTATGGCTACACCTTC
J: TRBJ2-1; D: .; V: TRBV6-1; size: few; CDR3: CASRVSSYNEQFF; DNA: TGTGCCAGCAGGGTGAGCTCCTACAATGAGCAGTTCTTC
J: TRBJ1-1; D: .; V: TRBV12-3/TRBV12-4; size: once; CDR3: CASSQRDAVYYMNTEAFF; DNA: TGTGCCAGCAGTCAACGGGACGCAGTATACTACATGAACACTGAAGCTTTCTTT
J: TRBJ1-5; D: .; V: TRBV20-1; size: .; CDR3: CSARDPGAGQPQHF; DNA: TGCAGTGCTAGAGATCCAGGGGCGGGCCAGCCCCAGCATTTT
J: TRBJ2-5; D: .; V: TRBV28; size: few; CDR3: CASTPRGIQETQYF; DNA: TGTGCCAGCACCCCAAGAGGGATCCAAGAGACCCAGTACTTC
J: TRBJ2-5; D: TRBD2; V: TRBV2; size: .; CDR3: CASSELAGGGETQYF; DNA: TGTGCCAGCAGTGAACTAGCGGGAGGAGGAGAGACCCAGTACTTC
J: TRBJ2-3; D: TRBD2; V: TRBV4-2; size: .; CDR3: CASSQDRIAGGHREDTQYF; DNA: TGTGCCAGCAGCCAAGATCGAATAGCGGGAGGGCACCGGGAAGATACGCAGTATTTT
J: TRBJ2-3; D: .; V: TRBV12-3/TRBV12-4; size: few; CDR3: CASYDPGDSADTQYF; DNA: TGTGCCAGCTACGATCCAGGGGATTCAGCAGATACGCAGTATTTT
J: TRBJ2-3; D: .; V: TRBV27; size: few; CDR3: CASSSLGDPDTQYF; DNA: TGTGCCAGCAGTTCCCTCGGGGACCCAGATACGCAGTATTTT
J: TRBJ2-5; D: TRBD2; V: TRBV10-3; size: many; CDR3: CAIRPSGGLQETQYF; DNA: TGTGCCATCAGGCCGTCGGGGGGGCTCCAAGAGACCCAGTACTTC
J: TRBJ1-4; D: .; V: TRBV14; size: few; CDR3: CASSQLQGLTNEKLFF; DNA: TGTGCCAGCAGCCAACTGCAGGGACTAACTAATGAAAAACTGTTTTTT
J: TRBJ2-2; D: TRBD2; V: TRBV5-1; size: .; CDR3: CASSRLAGWNTGELFF; DNA: TGCGCCAGCAGCAGACTAGCGGGATGGAACACCGGGGAGCTGTTTTTT
J: TRBJ1-1; D: .; V: TRBV3-1; size: few; CDR3: CASSQAPAGTEAFF; DNA: TGTGCCAGCAGCCAAGCTCCAGCTGGCACTGAAGCTTTCTTT
J: TRBJ2-4; D: TRBD2; V: TRBV3-1; size: .; CDR3: CASSGSGRARNIQYF; DNA: TGTGCCAGCAGCGGAAGCGGGAGGGCCCGGAACATTCAGTACTTC
J: TRBJ2-1; D: .; V: TRBV20-1; size: few; CDR3: CSARGRLTRNNEQFF; DNA: TGCAGTGCTAGAGGGCGGCTAACTCGCAACAATGAGCAGTTCTTC
J: TRBJ2-7; D: TRBD2; V: TRBV5-1; size: many; CDR3: CASSLSGLAGRSYEQYF; DNA: TGCGCCAGCAGCTTATCGGGACTAGCGGGAAGGTCCTACGAGCAGTACTTC
J: TRBJ1-5; D: .; V: TRBV29-1; size: few; CDR3: CSVGGSVNQPQHF; DNA: TGCAGCGTTGGGGGCAGCGTCAATCAGCCCCAGCATTTT
J: TRBJ1-6; D: .; V: TRBV7-2; size: few; CDR3: CASSLFLQGKSYNSPLHF; DNA: TGTGCCAGCAGCTTATTCCTACAGGGAAAATCCTATAATTCACCCCTCCACTTT
J: TRBJ2-6; D: .; V: TRBV4-2; size: many; CDR3: CASSPGSGANVLTF; DNA: TGTGCCAGCAGTCCTGGCTCTGGGGCCAACGTCCTGACTTTC
J: TRBJ1-2; D: .; V: TRBV5-1; size: .; CDR3: CASSPMGDENYGYTF; DNA: TGCGCCAGCAGCCCCATGGGGGACGAAAACTATGGCTACACCTTC
J: TRBJ1-6; D: TRBD1; V: TRBV7-9; size: once; CDR3: CASSWRTTGSNSPLHF; DNA: TGTGCCAGCAGCTGGCGGACGACAGGGAGTAATTCACCCCTCCACTTT
J: TRBJ2-3; D: .; V: TRBV6-1; size: .; CDR3: CASSQGDALKFTDTRYF; DNA: TGTGCCAGCAGTCAAGGGGACGCCCTGAAATTCACAGATACGCGGTATTTT
J: TRBJ2-4; D: .; V: TRBV7-4; size: few; CDR3: CASSSIPPLAKNIQYF; DNA: TGTGCCAGCAGCTCCATCCCCCCACTAGCCAAAAACATTCAGTACTTC
J: TRBJ2-1; D: .; V: TRBV6-1; size: .; CDR3: CASSREPGLQPYNEQFF; DNA: TGTGCCAGCAGTAGGGAACCGGGACTCCAACCCTACAATGAGCAGTTCTTC
J: TRBJ2-3; D: TRBD1; V: TRBV7-8; size: few; CDR3: CASRWTGDPTDTQYF; DNA: TGTGCCAGCAGATGGACAGGGGACCCCACAGATACGCAGTATTTT
J: TRBJ2-3; D: TRBD2; V: TRBV10-3; size: .; CDR3: CAISGTGGPFPDTQYF; DNA: TGTGCCATCAGTGGGACGGGGGGGCCGTTCCCAGATACGCAGTATTTT
J: TRBJ1-2; D: .; V: TRBV12-3/TRBV12-4; size: many; CDR3: CASSLGQGWGYTF; DNA: TGTGCCAGCAGTTTAGGTCAGGGATGGGGCTACACCTTC
J: TRBJ2-3; D: TRBD2; V: TRBV6-1; size: .; CDR3: CASSEGLAPYLIYTQYF; DNA: TGTGCCAGCAGTGAAGGACTAGCGCCCTACCTCATCTATACGCAGTATTTT
J: TRBJ1-2; D: TRBD1; V: TRBV7-2; size: .; CDR3: CASSPLVRDRNYGYTF; DNA: TGTGCCAGCAGCCCCCTAGTTAGGGACAGGAACTATGGCTACACCTTC
J: TRBJ1-4; D: .; V: TRBV4-1; size: .; CDR3: CASSQEGAANEKLFF; DNA: TGCGCCAGCAGCCAAGAGGGGGCAGCCAATGAAAAACTGTTTTTT
J: TRBJ2-7; D: .; V: TRBV11-2; size: once; CDR3: CASSPRTHITYEQYF; DNA: TGTGCCAGCAGCCCAAGGACTCATATAACCTACGAGCAGTACTTC
J: TRBJ2-3; D: TRBD1; V: TRBV6-6; size: .; CDR3: CASSWDSRPTDTQYF; DNA: TGTGCCAGCAGTTGGGACAGTCGGCCTACAGATACGCAGTATTTT
J: TRBJ1-2; D: .; V: TRBV7-2; size: .; CDR3: CASRPDGSYGYTF; DNA: TGTGCCAGCAGACCAGACGGGAGTTATGGCTACACCTTC
J: TRBJ1-5; D: .; V: TRBV7-2; size: few; CDR3: CASSLAADGRNQPQHF; DNA: TGTGCCAGCAGCTTAGCCGCCGACGGACGCAATCAGCCCCAGCATTTT
J: TRBJ1-1; D: .; V: TRBV2; size: .; CDR3: CASRTTTGQNTEAFF; DNA: TGTGCCAGCAGGACGACTACAGGGCAGAACACTGAAGCTTTCTTT
J: TRBJ2-1; D: TRBD2; V: TRBV2; size: few; CDR3: CASSGTSGGAYNEQFF; DNA: TGTGCCAGCAGTGGGACTAGCGGGGGGGCCTACAATGAGCAGTTCTTC
J: TRBJ1-5; D: TRBD1; V: TRBV30; size: .; CDR3: CAWGDSLNQPQHF; DNA: TGTGCCTGGGGGGACAGCCTCAATCAGCCCCAGCATTTT
J: TRBJ2-3; D: .; V: TRBV29-1; size: few; CDR3: CTAWRSGTDTQYF; DNA: TGCACGGCGTGGAGATCGGGCACAGATACGCAGTATTTT
J: TRBJ2-2; D: .; V: TRBV5-1; size: many; CDR3: CASSLGLNTGELFF; DNA: TGCGCCAGCAGCTTGGGACTGAACACCGGGGAGCTGTTTTTT
J: TRBJ2-7; D: .; V: TRBV6-2/TRBV6-3; size: few; CDR3: CASSYSTLGDTYEQYF; DNA: TGTGCCAGCAGTTACTCGACCTTGGGGGACACCTACGAGCAGTACTTC
J: TRBJ2-7; D: TRBD2; V: TRBV6-1; size: .; CDR3: CASISGNSYEQYF; DNA: TGTGCCAGCATCAGCGGGAACTCCTACGAGCAGTACTTC
J: TRBJ2-1; D: .; V: TRBV20-1; size: .; CDR3: CSARFEPQFF; DNA: TGCAGTGCTAGGTTTGAGCCCCAGTTCTTC
J: TRBJ1-6; D: TRBD1; V: TRBV7-8; size: .; CDR3: CASSFTRTGSNSPLHF; DNA: TGTGCCAGCAGCTTCACTAGGACAGGGAGTAATTCACCCCTCCACTTT
J: TRBJ2-1; D: .; V: TRBV20-1; size: .; CDR3: CSAREHGFAYNEQFF; DNA: TGCAGTGCTAGGGAGCACGGGTTCGCGTACAATGAGCAGTTCTTC